This TCR beta chain was sequenced in a study of cytomegalovirus exposure and HLA in healthy donors. The PCR was carried out with 60 Vbeta primers and 13 Jbeta primers. The repertoire was sequenced with immunoSEQ multiplex PCR; TCRdb's copy has only in-frame clones and lacks some. The sample holds more than 90,000 clones, about two thirds seen once. Per the germline V gene, CDR1 is MDHEN and CDR2 is SYDVKM. Trimming shortened V by 6 bases and J by 8 bases, and 17 bases separated the two germline ends. CDR3 length: 14 residues. In regard to this clone: Its antigen is as yet unknown.

Study-level points and caveats: The authors later found TCR association rates varying by HLA locus, with DRB1 most and HLA-C fewest. It was reported that TCR beta sequences correctly inferred the HLA-A and HLA-B alleles for most subjects. An assumption of roughly uniform sequencing depth across donors underlay the presence/absence analyses. Indistinguishable V segments, including TRBV6-2 and TRBV6-3, were excluded.

The chain couples TRBV28 to TRBJ2-1; D is ambiguous. Sample: PBMCs. This sequence originates from a man under 40 in good health and CMV-seropositive. In nucleotides, the CDR3 is TGTGCCAGCAGCGCCTCCCTCCAGACTCATGAGCAGTTCTTC. Protein product: CASSASLQTHEQFF. Variable domain in full (rest from reference TRBV28 and TRBJ2-1): DVKVTQSSRYLVKRTGEKVFLECVQDMDHENMFWYRQDPGLGLRLIYFSYDVKMKEKGDIPEGYSVSREKKERFSLILESASTNQTSMYLCASSASLQTHEQFFGPGTRLTVL.